This TCR beta chain was sequenced during a study of identical twins. CDR3 length equals 16 residues. V was clipped by 1 base and J by 3 bases; unmatched bases: 9. Germline assignment: CDR1 SGHVS and CDR2 FQNEAQ. A template switching step contributed a universal primer site, while unique molecular identifiers were present in the cDNA. Using its own MiXCR run on the 5' RACE reads, TCRdb lists one record per CDR3 protein. The sample has some 710,000 distinct CDR3 sequences, over 5% seen once. The sequence was collected from a man aged 18 to 30 in good health. Sequencing was performed on naive T cells sorted from blood. V gene TRBV7-8 combines with J gene TRBJ2-7; the match to TRBD2 covers 7 bases. Here the CDR3 reads CASSLGSAGTNYEQYF. The CDR3 nucleotides are TGTGCCAGCAGCTTAGGATCGGCAGGGACTAACTACGAGCAGTACTTC.